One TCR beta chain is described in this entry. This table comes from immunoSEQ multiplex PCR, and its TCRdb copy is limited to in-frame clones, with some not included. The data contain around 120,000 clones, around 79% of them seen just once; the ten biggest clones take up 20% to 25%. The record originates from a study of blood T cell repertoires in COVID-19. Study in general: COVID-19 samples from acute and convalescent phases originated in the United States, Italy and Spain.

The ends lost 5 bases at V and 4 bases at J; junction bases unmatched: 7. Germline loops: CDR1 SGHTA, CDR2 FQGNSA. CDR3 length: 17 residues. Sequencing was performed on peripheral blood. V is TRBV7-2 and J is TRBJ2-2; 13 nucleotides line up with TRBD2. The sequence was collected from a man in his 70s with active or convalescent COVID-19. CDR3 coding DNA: TGTGCCAGCAGCACTCGACTAGCGGGGGGATCCACCGGGGAGCTGTTTTTT. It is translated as CASSTRLAGGSTGELFF. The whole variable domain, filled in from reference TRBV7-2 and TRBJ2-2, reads GAGVSQSPSNKVTEKGKDVELRCDPISGHTALYWYRQSLGQGLEFLIYFQGNSAPDKSGLPSDRFSAERTGGSVSTLTIQRTQQEDSAVYLCASSTRLAGGSTGELFFGEGSRLTVL.